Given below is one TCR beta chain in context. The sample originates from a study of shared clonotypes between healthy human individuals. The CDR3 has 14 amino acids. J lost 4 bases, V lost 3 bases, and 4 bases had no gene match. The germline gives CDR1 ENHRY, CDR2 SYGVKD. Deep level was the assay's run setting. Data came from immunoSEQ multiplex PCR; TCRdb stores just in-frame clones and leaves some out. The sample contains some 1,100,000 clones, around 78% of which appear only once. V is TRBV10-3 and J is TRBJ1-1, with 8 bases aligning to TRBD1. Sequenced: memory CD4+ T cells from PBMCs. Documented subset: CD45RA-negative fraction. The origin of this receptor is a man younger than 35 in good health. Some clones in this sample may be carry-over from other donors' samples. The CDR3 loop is CAISDRTGGTEAFF. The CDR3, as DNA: TGTGCCATCAGTGACCGAACAGGGGGCACTGAAGCTTTCTTT.